This T cell receptor beta chain is from a study of Ad26.COV2.S vaccination and SARS-CoV-2 variants. Study in general: Donor had been placed in the Ad26.COV2.S arm of the COV1001 trial. Intramuscular Ad26.COV2.S doses were given once or twice, 56 days apart.

TCRdb's table, derived via immunoSEQ multiplex PCR, lists solely in-frame clones and lacks some. The sample shows about 480,000 clones, roughly nine tenths of them seen only once. Between the trimmed V and J ends, which lost 6 bases and 3 bases, there was a span of 12 bases. This CDR3 is 13 amino acids long. As for treatment: about 20 received Ad26.COV2.S at low or high dose, single or two shots; 5 received placebo; per-sample allocation not given. It was on day 63 after the first vaccine or placebo injection that samples were taken. Cohort 1b enrolled adults aged 18-55 years in Boston. In regard to this clone: Other DNA sequences of this sample code for an identical CDR3.

The origin of this receptor is a person between 18 and 59 years old who received the Ad26.COV2.S COVID-19 vaccine or a placebo. The chain uses TRBV12-3 or TRBV12-4 and TRBJ2-7; possibly TRBD2 for D (6 bases). The sample was peripheral blood, taken in a trial of Ad26.COV2.S vaccine versus placebo. The CDR3 DNA follows: TGTGCCAGCAGAAGAACCGGGAGCTACGAGCAGTACTTC. It specifies CASRRTGSYEQYF.